The 19 T cell receptor beta chains listed next were all sequenced from one sample in a study of cytomegalovirus exposure and HLA in healthy donors. Primers: 60 Vbeta forward and 13 Jbeta reverse. Sequencing used immunoSEQ multiplex PCR; TCRdb keeps in-frame clones, though not all of them. The data show some 150,000 clones, with 80% seen just once and 5.6% held by the top ten. The sequenced sample consisted of PBMCs. Receptors were obtained from a woman in her thirties or forties in good health and CMV-seropositive.

This clone was detected a few times. The chain couples TRBV19 to TRBJ2-1; 10 bases agree with TRBD2. Germline CDR1 is LNHDA and CDR2 is SQIVND (reference sequence). The CDR3 covers 14 residues. V was clipped by 2 bases and J by 10 bases; unmatched bases: 5. The CDR3 DNA follows: TGTGCCAGTAGTATACAGTTAGCGGGAGGCGAGCAGTTCTTC. This gives the protein CASSIQLAGGEQFF.

The genes are TRBV29-1 and TRBJ2-5; D might be TRBD2 (6 bases). Trimming shortened V by 3 bases and J by 5 bases, and 16 bases separated the two germline ends. CDR3 size: 14 residues. Germline V gene sequence: CDR1 SQVTM, CDR2 ANQGSEA. CDR3 in amino acids: CSVEEHGRQETQYF. In DNA, the CDR3 is TGCAGCGTTGAGGAACACGGGAGACAGGAGACCCAGTACTTC.

The V call is TRBV7-6, the J call TRBJ2-7; TRBD2 matches at 13 bases. Germline values: CDR1 SGHVS, CDR2 FNYEAQ. V was clipped by 6 bases and J by 5 bases; unmatched bases: 7. CDR3 length: 15 amino acids. Written as DNA, the CDR3 is TGTGCCAGCAGTCTAGGGGGACTAGCGGGACACGAGCAGTACTTC. Protein product: CASSLGGLAGHEQYF. Full variable domain (outside the CDR3, taken from reference TRBV7-6 and TRBJ2-7): GAGVSQSPRYKVTKRGQDVALRCDPISGHVSLYWYRQALGQGPEFLTYFNYEAQQDKSGLPNDRFSAERPEGSISTLTIQRTEQRDSAMYRCASSLGGLAGHEQYFGPGTRLTVT.

The rearrangement joins TRBV27 to TRBJ2-5; 15 bases map to TRBD2. CDR3 length: 14 amino acids. The V gene's germline CDR1 is MNHEY and CDR2 SMNVEV (reference sequence). The V segment lost 7 bases and the J segment 9 bases; nucleotides outside the gene matches: 6. The DNA of the CDR3 is TGTGCCAGCATCGGGACTAGCGGGAGGAGGCCCCAGTACTTC. Protein product: CASIGTSGRRPQYF.

This sequence joins TRBV5-6 and TRBJ2-2; 13 positions agree with TRBD2. With 4 bases clipped from V and 5 bases from J, the junction kept 11 bases outside the gene matches. Per germline, CDR1 SGHDT and CDR2 YYEEEE. The CDR3 covers 18 residues. CDR3 in amino acids: CASSRQLAGGQRTGELFF. The CDR3 DNA follows: TGTGCCAGCAGCCGCCAACTAGCGGGAGGGCAGCGAACCGGGGAGCTGTTTTTT.

This clone was counted a few times. The chain is built from TRBV6-6 and TRBJ2-2; 8 nucleotides match TRBD1. Germline lookup yields CDR1 MNHNY and CDR2 SVGAGI (reference sequence). This CDR3 contains 13 residues. J was trimmed by 4 bases and V by 10 bases; bases with no gene match: 5. The CDR3 reads CATRTGFTGELFF. CDR3 nucleotides: TGTGCCACCAGGACAGGGTTCACCGGGGAGCTGTTTTTT.

V gene TRBV29-1 combines with J gene TRBJ2-3, with unresolved D. Trimming shortened V by 1 base and J by 5 bases, and 13 bases separated the two germline ends. The CDR3 spans 14 residues. Germline loops: CDR1 SQVTM, CDR2 ANQGSEA. CDR3 loop: CSVEAGRSRDTQYF. The DNA of the CDR3 is TGCAGCGTTGAAGCTGGAAGGAGTAGAGATACGCAGTATTTT.

This clone was seen a single time. The chain uses TRBV6-5 and TRBJ2-7, with 13 nucleotides matching TRBD2. CDR1 is MNHEY and CDR2 is SVGAGI in the germline V gene. J gave up 12 bases and V 6 bases, and 5 bases lay outside the gene matches. The CDR3 runs 12 residues. Written as DNA, the CDR3 is TGTGCCAGCAGCCGACTAGCGGGAGGTCTGTACTTC. This sequence encodes CASSRLAGGLYF.

The gene calls are TRBV2 and TRBJ2-7; 9 bases agree with TRBD2. This CDR3 contains 16 residues. J was trimmed by 2 bases and V by 7 bases; bases with no gene match: 12. The germline CDR1 and CDR2 sequences are SNHLY and FYNNEI. This chain's CDR3 is CASKDRLAGFPYEQYF. CDR3 DNA: TGTGCCAGCAAAGACCGGCTAGCGGGATTCCCCTACGAGCAGTACTTC.

The chain couples TRBV5-1 to TRBJ2-1; tentative D call: TRBD2 (6 bases). The CDR3 has 16 amino acids. Germline-derived CDR1 and CDR2 are SGHRS and YFSETQ. The V end lost 4 bases, the J end lost 0 bases, and 14 bases lay between the germline ends. CDR3 in amino acids: CASSPRGRCSYNEQFF. The CDR3 DNA is TGCGCCAGCAGCCCGCGAGGGAGGTGCTCCTACAATGAGCAGTTCTTC.

V gene TRBV7-2 combines with J gene TRBJ1-4, with D maybe TRBD1 (5 bases). CDR3 length equals 16 residues. The germline CDR1 and CDR2 sequences are SGHTA and FQGNSA. The V end was cut by 0 bases, the J end by 4 bases, with 12 bases between. This CDR3 is CASSLAPGGGNEKLFF. DNA for the CDR3: TGTGCCAGCAGCTTAGCGCCCGGGGGGGGTAATGAAAAACTGTTTTTT.

V gene TRBV5-6 combines with J gene TRBJ2-1, with 14 bases that match TRBD2. This CDR3 is built from 18 residues. V trimming: 4 bases; J trimming: 4 bases; junction bases outside the gene matches: 10. Per the germline V gene, CDR1 is SGHDT and CDR2 is YYEEEE. In DNA, the CDR3 is TGTGCCAGCAGCCTACCGGGACTAGCGGGAGCCGCTTACAATGAGCAGTTCTTC. Residues: CASSLPGLAGAAYNEQFF.

V gene TRBV7-6 combines with J gene TRBJ2-5; D is unclear. Trimming stripped 1 base from V and 1 base from J, with 10 bases between. The length of the CDR3 is 15 residues. CDR1 is SGHVS, CDR2 FNYEAQ, per germline. DNA for the CDR3: TGTGCCAGCAGCTTAGTGTCCACTGCCCAAGAGACCCAGTACTTC. Translating gives CASSLVSTAQETQYF. The full variable domain, in which reference TRBV7-6 and TRBJ2-5 provide the parts outside the CDR3, is GAGVSQSPRYKVTKRGQDVALRCDPISGHVSLYWYRQALGQGPEFLTYFNYEAQQDKSGLPNDRFSAERPEGSISTLTIQRTEQRDSAMYRCASSLVSTAQETQYFGPGTRLLVL.

The V gene is TRBV19, the J gene TRBJ2-3, with TRBD2 identical over 11 bases. Germline V gene data show CDR1 as LNHDA and CDR2 as SQIVND (reference sequence). The CDR3 runs to 17 residues. Trimming at V came to 2 bases and at J to 4 bases, leaving 8 bases not matched to a gene. CDR3 sequence: CASSIRLAGGLADTQYF. CDR3 coding DNA: TGTGCCAGTAGTATAAGGCTAGCGGGAGGCCTCGCAGATACGCAGTATTTT.

J is TRBJ2-1 and V is TRBV19; TRBD1 aligns across 9 bases. V lost 9 bases and J lost 3; bases outside the gene matches: 3. Germline assignment: CDR1 LNHDA and CDR2 SQIVND (reference sequence). The CDR3 loop spans 13 amino acids. CDR3 protein: CASGQGSYNEQFF. The DNA for the CDR3 is TGTGCCAGCGGACAGGGGAGCTACAATGAGCAGTTCTTC.

The chain joins TRBV9 to TRBJ1-1; 7 positions match TRBD1. Unmatched junction bases numbered 9, after V lost 7 bases and J lost 3 bases. There are 14 residues in the CDR3. The germline CDR1 and CDR2 sequences are SGDLS and YYNGEE. The CDR3 nucleotides read TGTGCCAGCGGAGGGGGCGGTTTGCACACTGAAGCTTTCTTT. Protein sequence: CASGGGGLHTEAFF.

This chain joins TRBV15 and TRBJ1-5; TRBD1 matches at 7 bases. The V gene end was trimmed by 7 bases and the J gene end by 6 bases; junction bases not matched to a gene: 9. There are 14 residues in the CDR3. CDR1 and CDR2 from the germline V gene are LNHNV and YYDKDF (reference sequence). CDR3 amino acids: CATNRGQSTQPQHF. The CDR3 nucleotides read TGTGCCACCAACAGGGGACAATCTACTCAGCCCCAGCATTTT.

This clone was detected only once. The V call is TRBV6-1, the J call TRBJ1-5; 7 nucleotides agree with TRBD1. The CDR3 spans 14 residues. Trimming took 6 bases from V and 3 from J; bases not matched to a gene: 5. Germline V lookup: CDR1 MNHNS, CDR2 SASEGT. CDR3 sequence: CASRRTGLNQPQHF. CDR3 DNA: TGTGCCAGCAGACGGACAGGCCTCAATCAGCCCCAGCATTTT.

V gene TRBV5-1 combines with J gene TRBJ2-7; TRBD2 agrees at 9 bases. Germline CDR1 is SGHRS and CDR2 is YFSETQ. The V segment lost 3 bases and the J segment 7 bases; nucleotides outside the gene matches: 8. This CDR3 region has 14 residues. The CDR3 DNA reads TGCGCCAGCAGCTCCGGGACTAGCACGGAGGAGCAGTACTTC. Encoded protein: CASSSGTSTEEQYF.